The T cell receptor (beta chain) described here comes from a study of T cell repertoires in cytomegalovirus infection. Regarding this clonotype: The antigen is unknown.

This CDR3 has 15 amino acids. CDR1 SGHAT and CDR2 FQNNGV come from the germline V gene. The V segment lost 2 bases and the J segment 5 bases; nucleotides outside the gene matches: 5. TCRdb called the reads again in MiXCR, with one record for every CDR3 protein. The data contain about 830,000 distinct CDR3 sequences, 30% to 35% of them singletons. The source was cultured CD8+ T cells from PBMCs, collected from culture after CMV antigen stimulation. V usage is TRBV11-2 and J usage is TRBJ1-4; TRBD1 matches at 7 bases. This clonotype was obtained from a human donor in good health (CMV status not recorded). Some clones in this sample may be carry-over from other donors' samples. As DNA, the CDR3 is TGTGCCAGCAGCTTACCCCCGGGACAGAATGAAAAACTGTTTTTT. Translating gives CASSLPPGQNEKLFF.